This TCR beta chain was identified during a study of blood T cells in healthy people across ages. A sample-barcoded 5' primer and a J-beta primer mix were used in a second PCR of roughly 6 to 11 cycles. Each of the samples gave a minimum of 2.5 million paired-end reads that contained CDR3. Via MiXCR, TCRdb re-called the 5' RACE reads, giving one row per CDR3 protein. The table lists more than 500,000 distinct CDR3 sequences, approximately 30% of them singletons, with about a fifth in the top ten. Germline V lookup: CDR1 SGHTA, CDR2 FQGNSA. Trimming took 5 bases from V and 7 from J, leaving 20 bases between them. This CDR3 has 15 residues.

The source material was blood. The chain links TRBV7-2 to TRBJ2-5; D tentatively fits TRBD1 or TRBD2 (7 bases each). This TCR was sampled from a woman in her 70s in good health. This CDR3 reads CASSLLQGGDSTQYF. The CDR3 DNA reads TGTGCCAGCAGCCTCCTCCAGGGGGGGGATTCGACCCAGTACTTC.